This entry is about one T cell receptor (beta chain). This clone was observed a few times. Which antigen it targets is not known. No much larger clone exists at a distance of one base, and base qualities are not known. This specimen comes from a study of T cell changes during pregnancy in multiple sclerosis (dated by TCRdb to about 2019). Background on the whole study: The study looked at changes in the T cell repertoire across pregnancy in women with multiple sclerosis.

Library prep was done by the immunoSEQ multiplex PCR assay. Not all clones reach the TCRdb copy of this immuneACCESS table, which keeps in-frame sequences only. Checked studies attribute under half of the gap to unresolved V genes and leave the rest unexplained. The sample data list 83,000 or so clones, and 94% of these were observed just once. The ten largest account for around 1.8% of the sample. The CDR1 and CDR2 encoded by the germline V gene are MGHRA and YSYEKL. The CDR3 covers 12 residues, taking in both the cysteine and the phenylalanine. The entry retains the CDR3 DNA only, 36 bases that are in frame from base 1. The junction carries 3 bases between V and J, which are trimmed by 1 base and 6 bases respectively.

This chain joins TRBV4-1 to TRBJ2-2; the D gene remains uncertain. This sample comprised peripheral blood, obtained after pregnancy. This TCR was recovered from a female donor in good health, enrolled as a control in a pregnancy study. The DNA sequence is TGCGCCAGCAGCCAAGTAGCCGGGGAGCTGTTTTTT. Protein translation: CASSQVAGELFF.